This T cell receptor (beta chain) originates from a study of cytomegalovirus exposure and HLA in healthy donors. Study-level results: Cytomegalovirus-associated status was assigned to about 180 TCR beta chains. CMV antigen specificity was confirmed in vitro for a few CMV-associated chains. Most TCRs appeared rarely, but some public TCRs recurred in many donors.

Of note for this clone: The antigen remains undetermined.

Profiled with immunoSEQ multiplex PCR; TCRdb holds only in-frame clones, not every one. The sample carries about 56,000 clones, just over 90% recorded once. In germline, CDR1 is LNHDA, CDR2 SQIVND (reference sequence). The V end lost 5 bases, the J end lost 7 bases, and 12 bases lay between the germline ends. This CDR3 comprises 12 residues. This sequence was found in a woman aged 18-30 years in good health and CMV-seropositive. Material for sequencing was PBMCs. The chain is built from TRBV19 and TRBJ2-7; D might be TRBD1 (5 bases). CDR3 sequence reads: CASSERGNEQYF. The CDR3 DNA is TGTGCCAGTAGTGAAAGGGGAAATGAGCAGTACTTC.